The 16 T cell receptor beta chains given below trace back to one sample, sequenced in a study of Ad26.COV2.S vaccination and SARS-CoV-2 variants. The treatment here: some 19 received Ad26.COV2.S at low or high dose, single or two shots; several received placebo; per-sample allocation not given. All samples were drawn on day 63, counting from the first vaccine or placebo injection. The method was immunoSEQ multiplex PCR; TCRdb's version includes in-frame clones alone and lacks a portion of them. The sample lists approximately 300,000 clones; just under 85% were seen once. The material was peripheral blood, obtained in a trial of Ad26.COV2.S vaccine versus placebo. The receptors originated from a person between 18 and 60 years old who received the Ad26.COV2.S COVID-19 vaccine or a placebo.

The chain couples TRBV3-1 (or the pseudogene TRBV3-2) to TRBJ1-1; D not resolved. The CDR3 spans 14 residues. Trimming stripped 4 bases from V and 8 bases from J, with 17 bases between. Per germline, CDR1 LGHDT and CDR2 YNNKEL (reference sequence). Written as DNA, the CDR3 is TGTGCCAGCAGCCCCCGTACGGGTTGGAGCGAAGCTTTCTTT. This translates into CASSPRTGWSEAFF.

The CDR3 loop is CASGYSRDSPLHF. For the CDR3, the DNA is TGTGCCAGCGGGTATTCGAGGGATTCACCCCTCCACTTT. The rearrangement uses TRBV2 and TRBJ1-6, with D uncertain. V was shortened by 8 bases and J by 8 bases, with 13 bases between the two germline ends. CDR1 SNHLY and CDR2 FYNNEI come from the germline V gene. This CDR3 contains 13 residues. The full variable domain, in which reference TRBV2 and TRBJ1-6 provide the parts outside the CDR3, is EPEVTQTPSHQVTQMGQEVILRCVPISNHLYFYWYRQILGQKVEFLVSFYNNEISEKSEIFDDQFSVERPDGSNFTLKIRSTKLEDSAMYFCASGYSRDSPLHFGNGTRLTVT.

This chain joins TRBV4-1 and TRBJ1-6, with D unclear. Trimming took 0 bases from V and 7 from J, leaving 16 bases between them. This CDR3 is built from 17 residues. Germline V CDR1 and CDR2: MGHRA, YSYEKL. CDR3 sequence: CASSQDLKGFRNSPLHF. As DNA, the CDR3 is TGCGCCAGCAGCCAAGATTTAAAGGGTTTCAGGAATTCACCCCTCCACTTT.

The chain recombines TRBV28 with TRBJ1-2; weak D call: TRBD1 (6 bases). Germline CDR1 MDHEN, CDR2 SYDVKM. The ends were cut back, 6 bases at V and 2 bases at J, with 16 bases in the middle. CDR3 length equals 15 residues. CDR3 loop: CASSKPGGGNYGYTF. The CDR3 DNA sequence: TGTGCCAGCAGCAAACCCGGGGGGGGCAACTATGGCTACACCTTC.

The chain links TRBV6-5 to TRBJ1-6, with D unclear. The V and J ends lost 6 bases and 9 bases respectively, with 9 bases between them. Germline CDR1 reads MNHEY; CDR2 reads SVGAGI. The CDR3 contains 12 residues. CDR3 residues: CASRPSRSPLHF. The CDR3 bases are TGTGCCAGCAGACCTAGTCGTTCACCCCTCCACTTT.

This clone was recorded once. The V and J genes are TRBV11-3 and TRBJ2-1, with D perhaps matching TRBD2 (6 bases). The CDR3 covers 15 residues. The germline gives CDR1 SGHNT, CDR2 YENEEA. The V end lost 1 base, the J end lost 1 base, and 8 bases lay between the germline ends. The CDR3 DNA sequence: TGTGCCAGCAGCTTAGGTAGCGGTTCCTACAATGAGCAGTTCTTC. This gives the protein CASSLGSGSYNEQFF.

This clone appeared once. The rearrangement joins TRBV7-2 to TRBJ1-5; maybe TRBD1 (6 bases). CDR1 is SGHTA, CDR2 FQGNSA, per germline. V lost 5 bases to trimming and J lost 10 bases, with 15 bases between them. CDR3 length: 13 residues. The CDR3 DNA follows: TGTGCCAGCAGCGATCAGGGGCGGTTCCCCCAGCATTTT. Translating gives CASSDQGRFPQHF.

The J gene is TRBJ1-2, the V gene TRBV29-1, with 12 bases that match TRBD1. CDR3 length: 13 residues. Trimming cost V 7 bases and J 8 bases; bases outside gene matches: 8. Germline V gene sequence: CDR1 SQVTM, CDR2 ANQGSEA. CDR3 nucleotide sequence: TGCAGCGCTGGGGACAGGGGGCGTCGGGGCTACACCTTC. Protein product: CSAGDRGRRGYTF.

This sequence joins TRBV12-3 or TRBV12-4 and TRBJ2-3, with D uncertain. The CDR3 length is 13 residues. Between the trimmed V and J ends, which lost 4 bases and 2 bases, there was a span of 7 bases. Here the CDR3 DNA reads TGTGCCAGCAGTTGGGTCGCCACAGATACGCAGTATTTT. This sequence encodes CASSWVATDTQYF.

CDR3 in amino acids: CASSLDQGGDTQYF. CDR3 coding DNA: TGTGCCAGCAGCTTAGATCAGGGCGGAGATACGCAGTATTTT. This sequence joins TRBV11-2 and TRBJ2-3; the D gene is possibly TRBD1 (5 bases). The CDR3 has 14 amino acids. The germline V gene has CDR1 SGHAT and CDR2 FQNNGV. Trimming pared 0 bases from V and 5 bases from J, leaving 9 bases between.

This chain uses TRBV19 with TRBJ1-1; 9 bases map to TRBD1. The J segment lost 8 bases and the V segment lost 4 bases, leaving 5 bases of the junction unmatched. Germline-derived CDR1 and CDR2 are LNHDA and SQIVND (reference sequence). The CDR3 runs 13 residues. In DNA form, the CDR3 reads TGTGCCAGTAGTACCCTACAGGGGGCCGAAGCTTTCTTT. Translating gives CASSTLQGAEAFF. The full variable domain, with the rest looked up from reference TRBV19 and TRBJ1-1, is DGGITQSPKYLFRKEGQNVTLSCEQNLNHDAMYWYRQDPGQGLRLIYYSQIVNDFQKGDIAEGYSVSREKKESFPLTVTSAQKNPTAFYLCASSTLQGAEAFFGQGTRLTVV.

The genes are TRBV28 and TRBJ1-2; tentative D call: TRBD1 (5 bases). V was shortened by 3 bases and J by 3 bases, with 14 bases between the two germline ends. Germline CDR1 reads MDHEN; CDR2 reads SYDVKM. The CDR3 loop spans 15 amino acids. As DNA, the CDR3 is TGTGCCAGCAGTTTGGGGGGATCGGCAGACTATGGCTACACCTTC. The encoded protein is CASSLGGSADYGYTF.

The rearrangement uses TRBV5-4 and TRBJ2-5, with TRBD2 matching over 11 bases. This CDR3 has 17 amino acids. V lost 4 bases, J lost 4 bases, and 12 bases stayed unmatched. CDR1 is SGHNT and CDR2 is YYREEE in the germline V gene (reference sequence). The CDR3 coding sequence is TGTGCCAGCAGCGCCTCGCTTCTAGCGGGAGGTGGAGAGACCCAGTACTTC. It is translated as CASSASLLAGGGETQYF.

The rearrangement links TRBV2 to TRBJ1-1; no clear D gene. Germline CDR1 SNHLY, CDR2 FYNNEI. V lost 6 bases and J lost 3, with 11 bases in between. This CDR3 contains 13 residues. The CDR3 spells CASRTSRDTEAFF. The CDR3 DNA reads TGTGCCAGCAGGACAAGTAGGGACACTGAAGCTTTCTTT.

V usage is TRBV13 and J usage is TRBJ2-7; D could derive from TRBD1 or TRBD2 (5 bases each). The CDR3 extends over 13 amino acids. V shed 5 bases and J shed 4 bases, with 12 bases lying between them. CDR1 PRHDT and CDR2 FYEKMQ come from the germline V gene (reference sequence). CDR3 loop: CASSPGAGYEQYF. In DNA form, the CDR3 reads TGTGCCAGCAGCCCCGGGGCAGGGTACGAGCAGTACTTC.

The chain links TRBV7-2 to TRBJ1-3, with D possibly being TRBD1 (6 bases). V lost 1 base, J lost 0 bases, and 13 bases lay in between. Germline lookup yields CDR1 SGHTA and CDR2 FQGNSA. There are 17 residues in the CDR3. The CDR3 nucleotides are TGTGCCAGCAGCTTAGGATTCAGGGGTAACTCTGGAAACACCATATATTTT. The encoded protein is CASSLGFRGNSGNTIYF.